Presented here are 8 T cell receptor beta chains from one specimen sequenced in a study of blood T cells in healthy people across ages. The authors ran a second PCR of 7 to 11 cycles using a sample-barcoded 5' primer and a J-beta primer mix. A single record per CDR3 protein comes from TCRdb applying MiXCR to the 5' RACE reads. Altogether 650,000 to 1,000,000 distinct CDR3 sequences are present, around 36% being singletons, with the ten largest covering approximately 13%. The sequenced sample was blood. The receptors shown here come from a man aged 18-30 years in good health.

This clonotype was counted only a few times. The rearrangement joins TRBV12-3 or TRBV12-4 to TRBJ2-4, with TRBD2 identical over 11 bases. CDR3 length: 13 residues. The junction had 4 bases not matched to a gene; V was cut back by 7 bases and J by 8 bases. CDR3 DNA sequence: TGTGCCAGCACGGGACTAGCGGTAGACATTCAGTACTTC. It is translated as CASTGLAVDIQYF.

V gene TRBV2 combines with J gene TRBJ2-5; TRBD2 agrees at 7 bases. Germline V gene sequence: CDR1 SNHLY, CDR2 FYNNEI. The CDR3 loop spans 14 amino acids. V shed 4 bases, J shed 3 bases, and the junction held 5 bases outside the gene matches. In nucleotides, the CDR3 is TGTGCCAGCAGTGTCAACCGGGAGGAAGAGACCCAGTACTTC. It translates to CASSVNREEETQYF.

The CDR3 DNA follows: TGCGCCAGCAACCCTTCCTGGACAGAAACTTACTACACCTTC. Translated, it gives CASNPSWTETYYTF. This chain links TRBV4-1 with TRBJ1-2; the D gene is possibly TRBD1 (6 bases). CDR3 size: 14 residues. In germline, CDR1 is MGHRA, CDR2 YSYEKL. Trimming left V 7 bases short and J 10 bases short, with 22 bases between.

The chain employs TRBV27 and TRBJ2-7; 7 bases align to TRBD2. Trimming took 3 bases from V and 2 from J; bases not matched to a gene: 7. Germline V gene sequence: CDR1 MNHEY, CDR2 SMNVEV (reference sequence). CDR3 length: 15 amino acids. The CDR3 DNA is TGTGCCAGCAGTTTGGGGAGGGCAAACACCTACGAGCAGTACTTC. Translated, it gives CASSLGRANTYEQYF.

Regarding this clonotype: A much larger clone lies one base from this, so it may be a read error. The rearrangement uses TRBV4-2 and TRBJ2-3; 11 bases line up with TRBD1. Germline V gene data show CDR1 as LGHNA and CDR2 as YNFKEQ. This CDR3 is 17 amino acids long. The CDR3 DNA follows: TGTGCCAGCAGCCAAAGGGACAGGGGGTACGGCACAGGTACGCAGTATTTT. Translated: CASSQRDRGYGTGTQYF.

This clonotype showed up just a few times. Germline and junction disagree at one end, which may indicate a read error. V usage is TRBV18 and J usage is TRBJ1-1; weak D call: TRBD1 (6 bases). This CDR3 region has 14 residues. Germline V CDR1 and CDR2: KGHSH, LQKENI. The CDR3 DNA sequence: TGTGCCAGTTCACCACCGGGGGCGCACACTGAAGCTTTCTTT. Translation: CASSPPGAHTEAFF.

The chain joins TRBV4-1 to TRBJ2-2, with D unresolved. Trimming stripped 4 bases from V and 5 bases from J, with 11 bases between. The germline V gene encodes CDR1 MGHRA and CDR2 YSYEKL. This CDR3 comprises 14 residues. In DNA, the CDR3 is TGCGCCAGCAGCCCCCAAACATCTACCGGGGAGCTGTTTTTT. Protein product: CASSPQTSTGELFF.

This clonotype was counted a single time. Being one base from a much bigger clone, this may be a read error. The rearrangement links TRBV12-3 or TRBV12-4 to TRBJ2-7; D is tentatively TRBD1 or TRBD2 (5 bases each). The J call may be wrong; the DNA end is better matched by TRBJ2-5. This CDR3 contains 14 residues. CDR3 residues: CASSRGTRRETQYF. CDR3 nucleotide sequence: TGTGCCAGCAGTCGGGGCACCCGTCGGGAGACCCAGTACTTC.